This entry describes one T cell receptor beta chain. Its antigen is unidentified. Germline V gives CDR1 SGHKS, CDR2 YYEKEE (reference sequence). Trimming stripped 4 bases from V and 7 bases from J, with 14 bases between. This CDR3 has 13 residues. This record belongs to a study of T-cell memory formation after mild COVID-19. Whole-study results and caveats: Later expanders leaned CD4+, whereas day 15 to 85 contracting clones were balanced CD4/CD8.

TCRdb passed the 5' RACE reads through MiXCR, listing each CDR3 protein once. In the table there are around 220,000 distinct CDR3 sequences, around 17% of which are singletons. Input material: PBMCs or a T cell subset sorted from them (not recorded which). The chain couples TRBV5-5 to TRBJ1-1; D call uncertain. The sequence was collected from a man aged 18 to 29 who had mild COVID-19 (a few samples of this study predate the infection). Cell type and time point are not known. CDR3 amino acids: CASSRTTGSEAFF. The CDR3 DNA reads TGTGCCAGCAGCCGTACGACCGGGAGTGAAGCTTTCTTT.